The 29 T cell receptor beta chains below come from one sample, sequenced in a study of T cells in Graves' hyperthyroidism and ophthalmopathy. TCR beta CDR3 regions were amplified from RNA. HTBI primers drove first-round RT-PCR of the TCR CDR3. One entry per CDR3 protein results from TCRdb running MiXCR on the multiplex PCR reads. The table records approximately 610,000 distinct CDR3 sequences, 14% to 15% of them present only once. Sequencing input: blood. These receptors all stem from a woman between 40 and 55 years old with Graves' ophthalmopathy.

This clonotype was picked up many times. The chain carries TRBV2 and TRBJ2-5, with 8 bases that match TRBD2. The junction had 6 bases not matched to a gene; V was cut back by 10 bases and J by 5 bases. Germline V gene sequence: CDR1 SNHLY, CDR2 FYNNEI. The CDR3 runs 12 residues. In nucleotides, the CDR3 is TGTGCCACCCAGCGGGAGAGGGAGACCCAGTACTTC. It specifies CATQRERETQYF.

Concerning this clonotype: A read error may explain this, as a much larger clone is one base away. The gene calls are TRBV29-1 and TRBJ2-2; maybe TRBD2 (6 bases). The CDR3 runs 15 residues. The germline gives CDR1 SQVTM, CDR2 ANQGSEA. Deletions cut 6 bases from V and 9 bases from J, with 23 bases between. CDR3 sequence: CSVAGLVGIAWELFF. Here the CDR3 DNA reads TGCAGCGTGGCGGGGTTGGTGGGGATAGCGTGGGAGCTGTTTTTT.

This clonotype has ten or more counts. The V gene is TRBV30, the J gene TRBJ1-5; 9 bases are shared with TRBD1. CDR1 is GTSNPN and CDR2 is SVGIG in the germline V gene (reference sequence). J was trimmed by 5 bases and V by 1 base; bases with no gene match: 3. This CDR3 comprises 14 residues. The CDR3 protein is CAWSAGQGYQPQHF. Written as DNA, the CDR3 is TGTGCCTGGAGTGCGGGACAGGGCTATCAGCCCCAGCATTTT.

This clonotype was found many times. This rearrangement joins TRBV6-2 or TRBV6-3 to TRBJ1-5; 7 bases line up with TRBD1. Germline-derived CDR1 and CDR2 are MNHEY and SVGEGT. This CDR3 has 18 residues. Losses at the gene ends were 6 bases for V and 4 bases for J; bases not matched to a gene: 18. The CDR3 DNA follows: TGTGCCAGCAGACCAGCCGGGACAGTCCCTCAACTAAATCAGCCCCAGCATTTT. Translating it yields CASRPAGTVPQLNQPQHF.

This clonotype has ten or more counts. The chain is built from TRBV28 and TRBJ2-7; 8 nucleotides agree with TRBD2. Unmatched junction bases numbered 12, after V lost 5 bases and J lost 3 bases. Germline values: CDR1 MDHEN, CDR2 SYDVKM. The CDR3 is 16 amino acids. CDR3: CASSPVIGLAYYEQYF. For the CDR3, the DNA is TGTGCCAGCAGTCCTGTGATAGGACTAGCTTACTACGAGCAGTACTTC.

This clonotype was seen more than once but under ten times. DNA for the CDR3: TGTGCCAGCGCGGGACTAGCGGGGGCCGATACGCAGTATTTT. It codes for CASAGLAGADTQYF. The chain recombines TRBV28 with TRBJ2-3, with 14 bases identical to TRBD2. This CDR3 is built from 14 residues. Trimming removed 8 bases from V and 6 bases from J; junction bases left unmatched: 4. Germline V gene lookup returns CDR1 MDHEN and CDR2 SYDVKM.

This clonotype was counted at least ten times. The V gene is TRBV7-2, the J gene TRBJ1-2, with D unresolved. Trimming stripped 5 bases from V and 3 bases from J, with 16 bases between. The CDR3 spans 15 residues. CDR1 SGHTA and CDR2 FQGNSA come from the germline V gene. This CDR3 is CASSPAASGYYGYTF. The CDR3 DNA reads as TGTGCCAGCAGCCCCGCAGCGAGCGGCTACTATGGCTACACCTTC.

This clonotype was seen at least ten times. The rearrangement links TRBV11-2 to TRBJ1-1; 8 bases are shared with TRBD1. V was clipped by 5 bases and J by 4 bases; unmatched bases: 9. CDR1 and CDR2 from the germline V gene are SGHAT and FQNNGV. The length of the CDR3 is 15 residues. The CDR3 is CASSAQGARSTEAFF. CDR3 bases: TGTGCCAGCAGCGCCCAGGGGGCGCGTAGCACTGAAGCTTTCTTT.

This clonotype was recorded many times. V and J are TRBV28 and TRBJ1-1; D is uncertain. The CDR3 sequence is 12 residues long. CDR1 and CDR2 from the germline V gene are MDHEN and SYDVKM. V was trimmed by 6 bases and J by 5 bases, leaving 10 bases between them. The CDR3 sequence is CASRGGSTEAFF. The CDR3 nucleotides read TGTGCCAGCAGAGGCGGGAGTACTGAAGCTTTCTTT.

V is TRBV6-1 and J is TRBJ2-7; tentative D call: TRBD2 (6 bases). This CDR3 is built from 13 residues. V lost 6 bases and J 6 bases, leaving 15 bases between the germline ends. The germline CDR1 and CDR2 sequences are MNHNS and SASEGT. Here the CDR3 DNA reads TGTGCCAGCAGCCGGGAGAGTGGGGTCGAGCAGTACTTC. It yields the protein CASSRESGVEQYF.

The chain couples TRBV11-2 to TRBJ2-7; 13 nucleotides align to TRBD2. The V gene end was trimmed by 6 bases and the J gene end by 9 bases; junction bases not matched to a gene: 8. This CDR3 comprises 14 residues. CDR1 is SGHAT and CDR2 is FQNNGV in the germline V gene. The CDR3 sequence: CASRPGLAGIRQYF. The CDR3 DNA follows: TGTGCCAGCAGGCCGGGACTAGCGGGAATCAGGCAGTACTTC.

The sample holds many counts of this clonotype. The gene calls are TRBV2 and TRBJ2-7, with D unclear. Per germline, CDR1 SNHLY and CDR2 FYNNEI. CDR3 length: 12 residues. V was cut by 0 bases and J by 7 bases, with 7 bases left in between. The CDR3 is CASSEAQSEQYF. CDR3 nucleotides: TGTGCCAGCAGTGAAGCGCAGTCGGAGCAGTACTTC. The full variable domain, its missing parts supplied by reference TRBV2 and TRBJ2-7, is EPEVTQTPSHQVTQMGQEVILRCVPISNHLYFYWYRQILGQKVEFLVSFYNNEISEKSEIFDDQFSVERPDGSNFTLKIRSTKLEDSAMYFCASSEAQSEQYFGPGTRLTVT.

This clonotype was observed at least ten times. The CDR3 region has the DNA TGCGCCAGCAGCCCCGTCGCTGGCTTGGGTAACGAGCAGTACTTC. Residues: CASSPVAGLGNEQYF. The J gene is TRBJ2-7, the V gene TRBV4-1; D is unresolved. Looked up from germline, CDR1 is MGHRA and CDR2 is YSYEKL. Trimming cost V 4 bases and J 5 bases, with 18 bases left between them. This CDR3 has 15 residues.

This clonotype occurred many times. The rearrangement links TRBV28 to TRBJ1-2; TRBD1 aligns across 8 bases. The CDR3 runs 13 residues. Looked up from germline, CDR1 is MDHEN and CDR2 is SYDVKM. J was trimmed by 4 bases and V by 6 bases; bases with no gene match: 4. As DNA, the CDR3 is TGTGCCAGCAGGGCAGGGGGCCTCTATGGCTACACCTTC. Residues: CASRAGGLYGYTF.

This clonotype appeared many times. This CDR3 reads CASSLGGGYYGYTF. The CDR3, as DNA: TGTGCCAGCAGTTTAGGAGGGGGGTACTATGGCTACACCTTC. The chain joins TRBV28 to TRBJ1-2; D is perhaps TRBD1 (6 bases). Germline CDR1 MDHEN, CDR2 SYDVKM. CDR3 length: 14 residues. Trimming removed 2 bases at V and 3 bases at J, with 10 bases between.

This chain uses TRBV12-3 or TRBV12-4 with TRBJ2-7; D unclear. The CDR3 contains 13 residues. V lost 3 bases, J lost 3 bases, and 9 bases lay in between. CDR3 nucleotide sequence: TGTGCCAGCAGTTTCAGGTTTCGCTACGAGCAGTACTTC. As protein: CASSFRFRYEQYF.

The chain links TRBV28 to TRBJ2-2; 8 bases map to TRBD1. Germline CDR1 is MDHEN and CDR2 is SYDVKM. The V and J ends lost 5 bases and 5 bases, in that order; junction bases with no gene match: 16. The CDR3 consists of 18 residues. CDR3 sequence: CASSTSIRTGRGTGELFF. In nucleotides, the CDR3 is TGTGCCAGCAGTACCTCAATCAGGACAGGGCGAGGAACCGGGGAGCTGTTTTTT.

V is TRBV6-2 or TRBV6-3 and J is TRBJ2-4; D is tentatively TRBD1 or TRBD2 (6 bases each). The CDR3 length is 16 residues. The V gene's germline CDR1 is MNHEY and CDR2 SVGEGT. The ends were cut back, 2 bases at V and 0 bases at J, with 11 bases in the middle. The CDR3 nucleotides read TGTGCCAGCAGTTACAACAGGGACTCAGCCAAAAACATTCAGTACTTC. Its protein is CASSYNRDSAKNIQYF.

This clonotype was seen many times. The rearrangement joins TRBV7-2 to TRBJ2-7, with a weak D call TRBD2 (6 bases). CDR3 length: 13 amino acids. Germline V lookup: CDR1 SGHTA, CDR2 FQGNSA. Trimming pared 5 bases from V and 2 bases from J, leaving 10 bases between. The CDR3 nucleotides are TGTGCCAGCAGCCCTAGCGAGGCCTACGAGCAGTACTTC. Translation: CASSPSEAYEQYF.

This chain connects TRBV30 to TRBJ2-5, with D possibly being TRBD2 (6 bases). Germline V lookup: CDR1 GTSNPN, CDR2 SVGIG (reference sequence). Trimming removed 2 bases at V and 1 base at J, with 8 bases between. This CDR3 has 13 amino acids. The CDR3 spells CAWSNGGQETQYF. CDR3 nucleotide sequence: TGTGCCTGGAGTAACGGGGGCCAAGAGACCCAGTACTTC.

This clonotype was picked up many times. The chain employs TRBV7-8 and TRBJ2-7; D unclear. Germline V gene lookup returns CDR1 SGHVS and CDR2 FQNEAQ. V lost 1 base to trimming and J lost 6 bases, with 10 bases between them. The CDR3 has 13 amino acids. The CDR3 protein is CASSLDGSLEQYF. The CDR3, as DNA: TGTGCCAGCAGCTTAGATGGCTCCCTCGAGCAGTACTTC.

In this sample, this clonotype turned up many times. The CDR3 loop is CASSLKVAGAETQYF. The CDR3 DNA reads as TGTGCCAGCAGTTTAAAGGTAGCGGGCGCAGAGACCCAGTACTTC. This chain joins TRBV12-3 or TRBV12-4 and TRBJ2-5, with TRBD2 matching 7 bases. The ends lost 2 bases at V and 4 bases at J; junction bases unmatched: 7. The CDR3 has 15 residues.

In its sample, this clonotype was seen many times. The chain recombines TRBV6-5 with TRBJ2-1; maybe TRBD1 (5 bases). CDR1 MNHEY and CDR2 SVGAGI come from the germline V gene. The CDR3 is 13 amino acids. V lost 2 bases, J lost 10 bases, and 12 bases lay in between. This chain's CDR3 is CASSYGAGLEQFF. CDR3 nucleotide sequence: TGTGCCAGCAGTTACGGGGCCGGGTTAGAGCAGTTCTTC.

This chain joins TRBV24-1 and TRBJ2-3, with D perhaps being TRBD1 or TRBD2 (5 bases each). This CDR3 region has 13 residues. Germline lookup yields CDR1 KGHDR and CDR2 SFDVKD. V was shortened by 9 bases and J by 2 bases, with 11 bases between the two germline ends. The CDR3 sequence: CATGTPSTDTQYF. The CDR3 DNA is TGTGCCACCGGGACCCCTTCCACAGATACGCAGTATTTT.

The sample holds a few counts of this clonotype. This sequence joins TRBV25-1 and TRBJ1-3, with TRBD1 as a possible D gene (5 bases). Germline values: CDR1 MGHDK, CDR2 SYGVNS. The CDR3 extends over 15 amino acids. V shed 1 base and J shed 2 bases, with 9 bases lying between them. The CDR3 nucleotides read TGTGCCAGCAGTGAATTGGGGGGGGCTGGAAACACCATATATTTT. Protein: CASSELGGAGNTIYF.

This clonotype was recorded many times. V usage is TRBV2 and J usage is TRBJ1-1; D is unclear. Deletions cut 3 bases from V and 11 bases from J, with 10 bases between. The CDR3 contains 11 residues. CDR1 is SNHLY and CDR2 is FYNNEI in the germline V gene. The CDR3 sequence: CASSDETHAFF. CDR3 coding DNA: TGTGCCAGCAGTGATGAAACGCATGCTTTCTTT.

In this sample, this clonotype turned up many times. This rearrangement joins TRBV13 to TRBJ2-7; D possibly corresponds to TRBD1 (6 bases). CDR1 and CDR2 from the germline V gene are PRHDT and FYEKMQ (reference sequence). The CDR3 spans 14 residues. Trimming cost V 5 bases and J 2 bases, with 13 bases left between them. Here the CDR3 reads CASSIDRKPYEQYF. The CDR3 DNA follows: TGTGCCAGCAGCATAGACAGGAAGCCCTACGAGCAGTACTTC.

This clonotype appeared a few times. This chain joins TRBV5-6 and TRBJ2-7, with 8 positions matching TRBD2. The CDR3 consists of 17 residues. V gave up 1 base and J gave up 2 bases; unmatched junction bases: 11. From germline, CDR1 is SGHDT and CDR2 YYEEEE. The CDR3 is CASSLQQAGVLPYEQYF. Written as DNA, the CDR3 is TGTGCCAGCAGCTTGCAACAAGCGGGAGTGTTACCCTACGAGCAGTACTTC. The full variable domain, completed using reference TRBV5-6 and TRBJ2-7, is DAGVTQSPTHLIKTRGQQVTLRCSPKSGHDTVSWYQQALGQGPQFIFQYYEEEERQRGNFPDRFSGHQFPNYSSELNVNALLLGDSALYLCASSLQQAGVLPYEQYFGPGTRLTVT.

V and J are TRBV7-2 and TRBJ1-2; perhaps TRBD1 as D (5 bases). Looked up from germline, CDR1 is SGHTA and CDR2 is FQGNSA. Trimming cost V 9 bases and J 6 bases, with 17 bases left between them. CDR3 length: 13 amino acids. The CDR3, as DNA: TGTGCCAGTAGCCAGGGAGTAAGCGATGGCTACACCTTC. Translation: CASSQGVSDGYTF.